This T cell receptor (beta chain) was identified during a study of T cell changes during pregnancy in multiple sclerosis. Clones were sequenced by immunoSEQ multiplex PCR, and TCRdb holds only the in-frame ones, with some missing. This table holds about 57,000 clones, 93% found once. In regard to this clone: One end of the junction varies from germline; a read error may be responsible.

Source: peripheral blood, taken after pregnancy. The receptor was derived from a female donor with multiple sclerosis, enrolled in a pregnancy study.

CDR3 loop: CASSLSQGETQYF. Written as DNA, the CDR3 is TGTGCTAGCAGCTTAAGTCAGGGAGAGACCCAGTACTTC. The rearrangement links TRBV7-7 to TRBJ2-5; the D gene is possibly TRBD1 (5 bases). Germline V gene data show CDR1 as SSHAT and CDR2 as FNYEAQ (reference sequence). The CDR3 runs to 13 residues.